One sample yielded the 23 T cell receptor beta chains listed below, sequenced in a study of blood T cell repertoires in COVID-19. Here immunoSEQ multiplex PCR was the method, and the copy in TCRdb shows in-frame clones only, minus some. The data hold roughly 100,000 clones, with 91% observed a single time. The sample taken for sequencing was peripheral blood. Source of these receptors: a middle-aged man with acute or convalescent COVID-19.

This clone turned up a few times. The chain carries TRBV14 and TRBJ1-1; 8 bases match TRBD1. Unmatched junction bases numbered 5, after V lost 4 bases and J lost 1 base. There are 15 residues in the CDR3. CDR1 is SGHDN and CDR2 is FVKESK in the germline V gene. CDR3 loop: CASSRRTGRNTEAFF. The CDR3 bases are TGTGCCAGCAGCCGGAGGACAGGGAGGAACACTGAAGCTTTCTTT.

V and J are TRBV2 and TRBJ1-4; weak D call: TRBD1 (6 bases). Per germline, CDR1 SNHLY and CDR2 FYNNEI. Trimming stripped 3 bases from V and 3 bases from J, with 11 bases between. The CDR3 runs 15 residues. CDR3 region: CASSDGGAANEKLFF. The CDR3 DNA is TGTGCCAGCAGTGATGGGGGGGCGGCTAATGAAAAACTGTTTTTT. Supplemented by reference TRBV2 and TRBJ1-4, the full variable domain reads EPEVTQTPSHQVTQMGQEVILRCVPISNHLYFYWYRQILGQKVEFLVSFYNNEISEKSEIFDDQFSVERPDGSNFTLKIRSTKLEDSAMYFCASSDGGAANEKLFFGSGTQLSVL.

This clone was seen once. DNA of the CDR3: TGCGCCAGCAGCTTGGTAGCAGGGGAAGGTTCAGATACGCAGTATTTT. Its translation is CASSLVAGEGSDTQYF. The chain uses TRBV5-1 and TRBJ2-3; D possibly corresponds to TRBD1 (6 bases). The CDR3 has 16 residues. Germline lookup yields CDR1 SGHRS and CDR2 YFSETQ. The germline V and J ends were trimmed by 0 bases and 4 bases, with 15 bases remaining between them.

This clone was seen once. This chain uses TRBV6-5 with TRBJ2-6; D is possibly TRBD1 (5 bases). Trimming shortened V by 10 bases and J by 0 bases, and 13 bases separated the two germline ends. The CDR3 runs to 15 residues. The germline gives CDR1 MNHEY, CDR2 SVGAGI. CDR3 bases: TGTGCCATCCTACAGGCACCCTCTGGGGCCAACGTCCTGACTTTC. This codes for CAILQAPSGANVLTF.

The chain has TRBV4-3 and TRBJ2-5; D is perhaps TRBD1 (6 bases). The CDR3 has 16 amino acids. Germline values: CDR1 LGHNA, CDR2 YSLEER. The V and J ends lost 1 base and 4 bases respectively, with 16 bases between them. The CDR3 loop reads CASSQGKQGLAETQYF. CDR3 sequence (DNA): TGCGCCAGCAGCCAAGGGAAACAGGGCCTCGCAGAGACCCAGTACTTC.

The rearrangement uses TRBV29-1 and TRBJ2-1, with TRBD2 identical over 9 bases. From germline, CDR1 is SQVTM and CDR2 ANQGSEA. The CDR3 is 16 residues long. The V segment lost 4 bases and the J segment 8 bases; nucleotides outside the gene matches: 15. The CDR3 sequence is CSVVGNARGGRDEQFF. The CDR3 bases are TGCAGCGTTGTAGGGAATGCGCGGGGGGGCCGGGATGAGCAGTTCTTC.

Remarks on this clone: The junction and the germline gene differ at one end; a read error may be behind it. V is TRBV12-3 or TRBV12-4 and J is TRBJ1-1, with 7 positions matching TRBD1. The CDR3 is made up of 12 amino acids. The CDR3 reads CASRLDRAEAFF. The CDR3 DNA reads TGTGCCAGCAGGTTAGACAGGGCTGAAGCTTTCTTT.

The chain has TRBV7-8 and TRBJ1-1, with 7 bases lining up with TRBD1. J was trimmed by 0 bases and V by 1 base; bases with no gene match: 5. The CDR3 runs 16 residues. Germline CDR1 is SGHVS and CDR2 is FQNEAQ. Here the CDR3 reads CASSLGTGVMNTEAFF. Written as DNA, the CDR3 is TGTGCCAGCAGCTTAGGGACAGGCGTCATGAACACTGAAGCTTTCTTT.

DNA of the CDR3: TGTGCCAGCAGCACCGGACAGGGTCCCAATTCACCCCTCCACTTT. The encoded protein is CASSTGQGPNSPLHF. The chain carries TRBV3-1 (or the pseudogene TRBV3-2) and TRBJ1-6; 8 nucleotides line up with TRBD1. V shed 5 bases, J shed 7 bases, and the junction held 7 bases outside the gene matches. The CDR3 runs 15 residues. Germline V gene data show CDR1 as LGHDT and CDR2 as YNNKEL (reference sequence).

This chain joins TRBV19 and TRBJ2-7, with D possibly TRBD2 on 6 matching bases. The ends were cut back, 4 bases at V and 7 bases at J, with 23 bases in the middle. Germline assignment: CDR1 LNHDA and CDR2 SQIVND (reference sequence). The CDR3 runs 16 residues. CDR3 region: CASSTGADYRIGEQYF. The CDR3, as DNA: TGTGCCAGTAGTACGGGCGCGGACTACCGGATCGGGGAGCAGTACTTC.

V gene TRBV27 combines with J gene TRBJ2-1; 9 positions match TRBD2. The V gene's germline CDR1 is MNHEY and CDR2 SMNVEV (reference sequence). The CDR3 is 14 residues long. V shed 6 bases, J shed 8 bases, and the junction held 8 bases outside the gene matches. The CDR3 region has the DNA TGTGCCAGCAGCCCTAGCGGGGCGGTCGATGAGCAGTTCTTC. Its translation is CASSPSGAVDEQFF.

The gene calls are TRBV7-9 and TRBJ2-6, with unresolved D. The germline V and J ends were trimmed by 4 bases and 6 bases, with 10 bases remaining between them. Germline CDR1 is SEHNR and CDR2 is FQNEAQ (reference sequence). The CDR3 runs to 14 residues. CDR3 protein: CASSSTGPANVLTF. The CDR3 region has the DNA TGTGCCAGCAGCTCCACGGGTCCGGCCAACGTCCTGACTTTC. The full variable domain, in which reference TRBV7-9 and TRBJ2-6 provide the parts outside the CDR3, is DTGVSQNPRHKITKRGQNVTFRCDPISEHNRLYWYRQTLGQGPEFLTYFQNEAQLEKSRLLSDRFSAERPKGSFSTLEIQRTEQGDSAMYLCASSSTGPANVLTFGAGSRLTVL.

The chain couples TRBV11-2 to TRBJ2-2, with a weak D call TRBD2 (5 bases). V lost 0 bases, J lost 11 bases, and 10 bases lay in between. CDR1 and CDR2 (germline): SGHAT, FQNNGV. This CDR3 has 13 amino acids. The CDR3 DNA reads as TGTGCCAGCAGCTTAGATCGAGGAGGAGAGCTGTTTTTT. This encodes CASSLDRGGELFF.

This clone was detected once. The rearrangement joins TRBV7-9 to TRBJ2-7, with a weak D call TRBD1 (6 bases). The germline V gene encodes CDR1 SEHNR and CDR2 FQNEAQ (reference sequence). The CDR3 is 11 amino acids. CDR3 in amino acids: CAAGGPYEQYF. CDR3 nucleotides: TGTGCAGCTGGGGGCCCCTACGAGCAGTACTTC.

CDR3 region: CASSPVGTSDSYEQYF. DNA for the CDR3: TGTGCCAGCAGCCCGGTGGGGACTAGCGACTCCTACGAGCAGTACTTC. The chain recombines TRBV5-6 with TRBJ2-7, with TRBD2 identical over 10 bases. This CDR3 is 16 amino acids long. The V gene's germline CDR1 is SGHDT and CDR2 YYEEEE. The V gene end was trimmed by 4 bases and the J gene end by 0 bases; junction bases not matched to a gene: 7. The whole variable domain, remainder taken from reference TRBV5-6 and TRBJ2-7, is DAGVTQSPTHLIKTRGQQVTLRCSPKSGHDTVSWYQQALGQGPQFIFQYYEEEERQRGNFPDRFSGHQFPNYSSELNVNALLLGDSALYLCASSPVGTSDSYEQYFGPGTRLTVT.

This clone was seen a single time. CDR3 sequence: CASSLPRPGYNEQFF. CDR3 nucleotides: TGTGCCAGCAGCTTGCCCCGCCCGGGATACAATGAGCAGTTCTTC. This chain links TRBV5-4 with TRBJ2-1; D is possibly TRBD2 (5 bases). Trimming removed 1 base at V and 4 bases at J, with 12 bases between. The CDR3 is 15 amino acids. Germline CDR1 is SGHNT and CDR2 is YYREEE (reference sequence).

The chain has TRBV6-5 and TRBJ1-2; D gene uncertain. Germline V gene sequence: CDR1 MNHEY, CDR2 SVGAGI. The CDR3 totals 14 residues. V lost 2 bases and J 4 bases, leaving 11 bases between the germline ends. This chain's CDR3 is CASSYGSGSYGYTF. The CDR3 bases are TGTGCCAGCAGTTACGGGTCGGGGAGCTATGGCTACACCTTC.

This clone was counted once. V gene TRBV28 combines with J gene TRBJ1-5, with 7 positions matching TRBD1. CDR1 is MDHEN and CDR2 is SYDVKM in the germline V gene. V lost 5 bases, J lost 0 bases, and 7 bases stayed unmatched. The CDR3 covers 16 residues. The CDR3 sequence is CASSLTGLNSNQPQHF. In DNA, the CDR3 is TGTGCCAGCAGTCTGACAGGGTTGAATAGCAATCAGCCCCAGCATTTT.

This clone was observed once. V and J are TRBV5-4 and TRBJ2-7, with 9 bases lining up with TRBD1. CDR1 and CDR2 (germline): SGHNT, YYREEE (reference sequence). Losses at the gene ends were 4 bases for V and 3 bases for J; bases not matched to a gene: 11. The CDR3 runs 16 residues. CDR3 DNA sequence: TGTGCCAGCAGCCCGGTCACAGGGGGCTCAATCTACGAGCAGTACTTC. Translated, it gives CASSPVTGGSIYEQYF.

The chain couples TRBV5-8 to TRBJ2-7; 9 bases are a match to TRBD1. J lost 2 bases, V lost 4 bases, and 10 bases had no gene match. Germline V lookup: CDR1 SGHTS, CDR2 YDEGEE. There are 16 residues in the CDR3. The CDR3 DNA is TGTGCCAGCAGCGCCGGACAGGGGATTCTAACCTACGAGCAGTACTTC. Protein product: CASSAGQGILTYEQYF.

V and J are TRBV27 and TRBJ1-1, with D perhaps matching TRBD1 (6 bases). Trimming stripped 4 bases from V and 1 base from J, with 13 bases between. The CDR3 sequence is 15 residues long. The germline V gene encodes CDR1 MNHEY and CDR2 SMNVEV (reference sequence). CDR3: CASSYQGLGNTEAFF. The CDR3 DNA reads as TGTGCCAGCAGTTATCAGGGGTTGGGGAACACTGAAGCTTTCTTT.

The chain links TRBV3-1 (or the pseudogene TRBV3-2) to TRBJ1-5; D uncertain. V gave up 5 bases and J gave up 6 bases, with 14 bases separating them. The CDR3 has 14 amino acids. CDR1 is LGHDT, CDR2 YNNKEL, per germline (reference sequence). CDR3 residues: CASSSRASGQPQHF. CDR3 coding DNA: TGTGCCAGCAGCTCCCGAGCCTCGGGTCAGCCCCAGCATTTT.

The rearrangement uses TRBV25-1 and TRBJ1-6, with TRBD1 as a possible D gene (5 bases). Trimming took 3 bases from V and 7 from J, leaving 13 bases between them. CDR3 size: 15 residues. Germline V gene sequence: CDR1 MGHDK, CDR2 SYGVNS. This CDR3 is CASSEFGTYNSPLHF. The CDR3 nucleotides read TGTGCCAGCAGTGAGTTCGGGACTTACAATTCACCCCTCCACTTT.